This T cell receptor (beta chain) was sequenced in a study of blood T cell repertoires in COVID-19. Study-level information: Sites across the United States, Italy and Spain contributed samples from acute and convalescent COVID-19.

Germline values: CDR1 MDHEN, CDR2 SYDVKM. The CDR3 sequence is 15 residues long. The trim removed 1 base at V and 8 bases at J, leaving 8 bases unmatched. Original methodology: Amplifying reference gene primers gave estimates of nucleated cell counts. The assay was immunoSEQ multiplex PCR, and TCRdb's table has in-frame clones only and misses some. The V and J calls and clone size were taken over from that table, and D and trimming were inferred from the DNA. Altogether 75,000 to 100,000 clones are present, around 87% being singletons, with the ten largest covering about 20%. The table lists this clone with a few counts.

This TCR was sampled from a human donor in a cohort sampled during active COVID-19. The chain joins TRBV28 to TRBJ2-1; 7 bases align to TRBD1. Sequencing was performed on peripheral blood. This CDR3 is CASSLSRGPGYEQFF. For the CDR3, the DNA is TGTGCCAGCAGTTTATCGAGGGGGCCCGGCTATGAGCAGTTCTTC.